The text below deals with one T cell receptor beta chain. Its antigen is still unknown. The CDR3 totals 15 residues. Deep was the level at which the assay was run. Clones were sequenced by immunoSEQ multiplex PCR, and TCRdb holds only the in-frame ones, with some missing. This sample has some 580,000 clones, with around 97% found just once. The sample belongs to a study of shared clonotypes between healthy human individuals. Study-level results: Compared with clonotypes that all four donors shared, non-shared clonotypes had lower generation probabilities. Four donors had roughly 5.2% of their naive CD4 clonotypes in common.

The TCR originated in a woman aged 25 to 45 in good health. The chain combines TRBV21-1 with TRBJ2-7; no check of the table's D call, TRBD2, against the DNA was made. TRBV21-1 is classified as a pseudogene. Sequencing was carried out using naive CD4+ T cells sorted from blood. The subset is: CD45RA+ positively selected. CDR3 loop: CASSKVPGLLCEQYF. As DNA, the CDR3 is TGTGCCAGCAGCAAAGTCCCTGGTCTCCTATGCGAGCAGTACTTC.